This TCR beta chain is drawn from a study of blood T cell repertoires in COVID-19. Study-wide context: PBMCs, B-cell-depleted T cells, or T cells were the source of the cDNA or gDNA that made up the material.

Original analysis: Reference gene primers were amplified, and this amplification served to estimate nucleated cell counts. Repertoires were generated with immunoSEQ multiplex PCR, while TCRdb's copy carries only in-frame clones and drops some. The V and J calls and clone size were taken over from that table, and D and trimming were inferred from the DNA. Of 200,000 to 250,000 clones listed, 80% are singletons. Ages ranged from about 18 to 90 years, with residence in approximately 23 US areas. Membership in each cohort depended on participant-reported clinical history. In germline, CDR1 is MRHNA, CDR2 SNTAGT. CDR3 length: 13 amino acids. V lost 0 bases and J 7 bases, leaving 9 bases between the germline ends.

The chain uses TRBV6-4 and TRBJ1-2; perhaps TRBD1 as D (6 bases). Specimen: PBMCs or T cells enriched from blood (not recorded which). The sequence was obtained from a middle-aged woman with acute COVID-19. CDR3 residues: CASSDSGAGGYTF. The DNA for the CDR3 is TGTGCCAGCAGTGACTCGGGGGCAGGTGGCTACACCTTC.